The source of this T cell receptor beta chain is a study of identical twins. The CDR3 is made up of 14 amino acids. Germline V gene data show CDR1 as DFQATT and CDR2 as SNEGSKA (reference sequence). The V segment lost 6 bases and the J segment 4 bases; nucleotides outside the gene matches: 7. TCRdb reprocessed the 5' RACE reads via MiXCR and lists one record per CDR3 protein. This table holds approximately 600,000 distinct CDR3 sequences, around 7.4% found once. This clonotype was seen a handful of times. These data are also associated with another study on yellow fever vaccine responses in identical twins.

Sequencing input: PBMCs. The sequence was obtained from a woman aged 18-29 years in good health. J is TRBJ2-1 and V is TRBV20-1, with TRBD2 matching 9 bases. The CDR3 DNA follows: TGCAGTGCAGCCGGACTAGCGACATACAATGAGCAGTTCTTC. Translated, it gives CSAAGLATYNEQFF.